Shown below are 11 T cell receptor beta chains from a single sample sequenced in a study of regulatory T cells in long-lasting Graves disease. Library construction for TCR beta used iRepertoire HTBI primers and Arm-PCR of CDR3 regions. TCRdb processed the multiplex PCR reads anew with MiXCR; each CDR3 protein has one entry. The data contain 400,000 to 450,000 distinct CDR3 sequences, about 17% of them singletons. Time point noted: newly diagnosed GD, antithyroid drugs for less than 3 months. Preparation of the TCR library used RNA extracted from PBMCs. This same sample was also part of a study on T cells in Graves' hyperthyroidism and ophthalmopathy.

The sample in question was peripheral blood mononuclear cells (PBMCs), obtained at new diagnosis, from a patient treated with antithyroid drugs. Receptor source: a woman aged 25-40 years with Graves disease.

This clonotype was seen a few times. The gene calls are TRBV15 and TRBJ2-7; 8 nucleotides align to TRBD2. V dropped 2 bases and J dropped 6; count of bases not matched to a gene: 6. This CDR3 has 14 amino acids. CDR1 is LNHNV and CDR2 is YYDKDF in the germline V gene (reference sequence). The CDR3 region is CATSRTSGPAEQYF. Written as DNA, the CDR3 is TGTGCCACCAGCAGAACTAGCGGTCCCGCCGAGCAGTACTTC.

The V and J genes are TRBV4-1 and TRBJ1-1; TRBD1 matches at 10 bases. After removal of 5 bases from V and 0 bases from J, the junction contained 6 bases not matched to a gene. The CDR3 is 16 residues long. Germline V gene data show CDR1 as MGHRA and CDR2 as YSYEKL. CDR3 nucleotide sequence: TGCGCCAGCAGCAAGGGACAGGGGCCTGTGAACACTGAAGCTTTCTTT. Its protein is CASSKGQGPVNTEAFF.

Many counts were recorded for this clonotype. The rearrangement uses TRBV15 and TRBJ2-7, with 7 bases matching TRBD1. CDR3 length equals 15 residues. Trimming at V came to 5 bases and at J to 6 bases, leaving 13 bases not matched to a gene. The germline CDR1 and CDR2 sequences are LNHNV and YYDKDF (reference sequence). The chain's CDR3 is CATSAIRQGSPEQYF. CDR3 coding DNA: TGTGCCACCAGCGCCATCAGACAGGGAAGCCCCGAGCAGTACTTC.

The chain uses TRBV20-1 and TRBJ2-3, with TRBD2 identical over 16 bases. The CDR3 loop spans 17 amino acids. Germline assignment: CDR1 DFQATT and CDR2 SNEGSKA (reference sequence). The V segment lost 4 bases and the J segment 1 base; nucleotides outside the gene matches: 5. The CDR3 coding sequence is TGCAGTGCTAAACCGGGACTAGCGGGAGGGGGCACAGATACGCAGTATTTT. Translation gives CSAKPGLAGGGTDTQYF.

This clonotype showed up many times. V is TRBV20-1 and J is TRBJ2-3; 13 bases match TRBD2. There are 15 residues in the CDR3. Trimming at V came to 3 bases and at J to 3 bases, leaving 3 bases not matched to a gene. Germline lookup yields CDR1 DFQATT and CDR2 SNEGSKA (reference sequence). CDR3 sequence (DNA): TGCAGTGCTAGTCCGGGACTAGCGGGAACAGATACGCAGTATTTT. This translates into CSASPGLAGTDTQYF.

The table lists this clonotype with many counts. The chain carries TRBV6-1 and TRBJ2-5, with D tentatively TRBD2 (5 bases). Germline CDR1 MNHNS, CDR2 SASEGT. V lost 5 bases and J 1 base, leaving 14 bases between the germline ends. The CDR3 has 15 amino acids. The CDR3 coding sequence is TGTGCCAGCAGTCCAGGCACTAGAGTCCAAGAGACCCAGTACTTC. Translated, it gives CASSPGTRVQETQYF.

The chain is built from TRBV10-3 and TRBJ1-1; D is possibly TRBD1 (6 bases). V lost 7 bases, J lost 6 bases, and 15 bases lay in between. This CDR3 has 13 amino acids. Looked up from germline, CDR1 is ENHRY and CDR2 is SYGVKD. The CDR3 nucleotides read TGTGCCATCAACAGGGATCGTAACGCTGAAGCTTTCTTT. Translation gives CAINRDRNAEAFF.

This clonotype has at least ten counts. The germline gene is not matched at one end of the junction; a read error may be the cause. The chain couples TRBV27 to TRBJ2-7; 7 bases are a match to TRBD1. Germline V gene sequence: CDR1 MNHEY, CDR2 SMNVEV (reference sequence). The length of the CDR3 is 13 residues. For the CDR3, the DNA is TGTGCCAGCAGTTTATCGTTGCAGGGGGACCTACACTTC. It translates to CASSLSLQGDLHF.

This clonotype has ten or more counts. This sequence joins TRBV11-2 and TRBJ1-1; D call uncertain. The V gene lost 6 bases and the J gene lost 1 base, with 9 bases spanning the gap. This CDR3 contains 13 residues. Germline-derived CDR1 and CDR2 are SGHAT and FQNNGV. The CDR3 spells CASRLLQNTEAFF. The CDR3 DNA is TGTGCCAGCAGGTTACTTCAGAACACTGAAGCTTTCTTT.

This clonotype was observed a few times. In DNA form, the CDR3 reads TGTGCCAGTAAGCCGGGACAGTCTAATGAAAAACTGTTTTTT. Protein sequence: CASKPGQSNEKLFF. This chain uses TRBV19 with TRBJ1-4, with 7 bases fitting TRBD1. CDR3 size: 14 residues. The ends lost 7 bases at V and 3 bases at J; junction bases unmatched: 5. Per the germline V gene, CDR1 is LNHDA and CDR2 is SQIVND (reference sequence).

The chain couples TRBV6-2 or TRBV6-3 to TRBJ1-1, with D perhaps matching TRBD1 (5 bases). Germline CDR1 and CDR2: MNHEY and SVGEGT. The CDR3 loop spans 12 amino acids. V shed 8 bases and J shed 8 bases, with 15 bases lying between them. The CDR3 sequence is CASSGGRGEAFF. The CDR3 nucleotides read TGTGCCAGCTCGGGGGGTCGGGGCGAAGCTTTCTTT.